The 26 T cell receptor beta chains below all came from one sample that was sequenced in a study of cytomegalovirus exposure and HLA in healthy donors. The PCR made use of 60 Vbeta and 13 Jbeta primers. Sequenced by immunoSEQ multiplex PCR; TCRdb stores in-frame clones only, minus some. The sample holds fewer than 140,000 clones, approximately 85% seen once. Material for sequencing was PBMCs. The source of these receptors is a man aged 45-65 years in good health and CMV-seronegative.

The chain employs TRBV7-2 and TRBJ1-2; maybe TRBD1 (6 bases). This CDR3 spans 12 amino acids. The V gene lost 5 bases and the J gene lost 8 bases, with 12 bases spanning the gap. From germline, CDR1 is SGHTA and CDR2 FQGNSA. CDR3 in DNA: TGTGCCAGCAGCCCCAACAGGGCCGGCTACACCTTC. Translation: CASSPNRAGYTF.

This sequence joins TRBV7-8 and TRBJ2-1; perhaps TRBD2 as D (6 bases). Per the germline V gene, CDR1 is SGHVS and CDR2 is FQNEAQ. This CDR3 is built from 16 residues. The V end lost 3 bases, the J end lost 7 bases, and 19 bases lay between the germline ends. This chain's CDR3 is CASSFYGLGGLNEQFF. The DNA for the CDR3 is TGTGCCAGCAGCTTCTATGGACTGGGGGGATTAAATGAGCAGTTCTTC.

The chain combines TRBV29-1 with TRBJ2-5, with D maybe TRBD1 (6 bases). This CDR3 has 15 amino acids. V was trimmed by 2 bases and J by 5 bases, leaving 18 bases between them. Germline CDR1 is SQVTM and CDR2 is ANQGSEA. CDR3 nucleotides: TGCAGCGTTGAACTGGGACACCAAGAGAGGGAGACCCAGTACTTC. Its translation: CSVELGHQERETQYF.

CDR3 loop: CASSLHGGATEAFF. The CDR3 DNA sequence: TGCGCCAGCAGCTTGCATGGGGGGGCCACTGAAGCTTTCTTT. J is TRBJ1-1 and V is TRBV5-1, with TRBD1 as a possible D gene (6 bases). CDR1 SGHRS and CDR2 YFSETQ come from the germline V gene. The CDR3 has 14 amino acids. The V gene lost 1 base and the J gene lost 4 bases, with 11 bases spanning the gap. The variable domain in full, completed from reference TRBV5-1 and TRBJ1-1, reads KAGVTQTPRYLIKTRGQQVTLSCSPISGHRSVSWYQQTPGQGLQFLFEYFSETQRNKGNFPGRFSGRQFSNSRSEMNVSTLELGDSALYLCASSLHGGATEAFFGQGTRLTVV.

The chain employs TRBV6-5 and TRBJ2-4, with TRBD1 matching 9 bases. J lost 8 bases, V lost 5 bases, and 7 bases had no gene match. The CDR3 extends over 14 amino acids. CDR1 MNHEY and CDR2 SVGAGI come from the germline V gene. CDR3 coding DNA: TGTGCCAGCAGTCTTGGGACAGGGTATGACATTCAGTACTTC. This gives the protein CASSLGTGYDIQYF.

This clone appeared a few times. J is TRBJ1-2 and V is TRBV7-9, with TRBD1 identical over 7 bases. V lost 8 bases and J lost 3; bases outside the gene matches: 3. Per germline, CDR1 SEHNR and CDR2 FQNEAQ (reference sequence). The CDR3 consists of 12 residues. The CDR3 nucleotides read TGTGCCAGCCGTGGGACAGACTATGGCTACACCTTC. The encoded protein is CASRGTDYGYTF.

This clone has more than one count but fewer than ten. The same CDR3 can be traced to other DNA sequences in this sample. This chain links TRBV18 with TRBJ1-4; the D is unclear. V lost 5 bases and J 5 bases, leaving 12 bases between the germline ends. The length of the CDR3 is 14 residues. Looked up from germline, CDR1 is KGHSH and CDR2 is LQKENI. For the CDR3, the DNA is TGTGCCAGCTCATCGACTCAGCAGAATGAAAAACTGTTTTTT. Amino acid sequence: CASSSTQQNEKLFF. The full variable domain, in which reference TRBV18 and TRBJ1-4 provide the parts outside the CDR3, is NAGVMQNPRHLVRRRGQEARLRCSPMKGHSHVYWYRQLPEEGLKFMVYLQKENIIDESGMPKERFSAEFPKEGPSILRIQQVVRGDSAAYFCASSSTQQNEKLFFGSGTQLSVL.

The rearrangement links TRBV6-1 to TRBJ2-3; 10 nucleotides line up with TRBD1. CDR3 length: 14 residues. CDR1 and CDR2 from the germline V gene are MNHNS and SASEGT. V trimming: 6 bases; J trimming: 5 bases; junction bases outside the gene matches: 5. The DNA for the CDR3 is TGTGCCAGCAGCGACAGGGGGCGCGGAGATACGCAGTATTTT. As protein: CASSDRGRGDTQYF.

The chain recombines TRBV28 with TRBJ1-6; D remains ambiguous. Germline-derived CDR1 and CDR2 are MDHEN and SYDVKM. This CDR3 is built from 17 residues. Between the trimmed V and J ends, which lost 8 bases and 0 bases, there was a span of 17 bases. The CDR3 is CASDGSGSGSYNSPLHF. The CDR3 nucleotides are TGTGCCAGCGACGGTTCTGGGTCGGGCTCCTATAATTCACCCCTCCACTTT.

This rearrangement joins TRBV7-3 to TRBJ2-7; D might be TRBD2 (5 bases). Germline V lookup: CDR1 SGHTA, CDR2 FQGTGA. This CDR3 contains 13 residues. Trimming left V 3 bases short and J 6 bases short, with 12 bases between. This CDR3 is CASSFMFRGEQYF. In nucleotides, the CDR3 is TGTGCCAGCAGCTTTATGTTTCGGGGCGAGCAGTACTTC.

The CDR3 region has the DNA TGTGCCAGCAGCCCTCGACAGGGAGCGTCTAACTATGGCTACACCTTC. As protein: CASSPRQGASNYGYTF. The chain employs TRBV11-2 and TRBJ1-2; 7 bases line up with TRBD1. With V trimmed by 5 bases and J by 0 bases, 9 bases remained unmatched. Germline V gene lookup returns CDR1 SGHAT and CDR2 FQNNGV. The CDR3 contains 16 residues.

This clone ranks as medium-sized. J is TRBJ2-2 and V is TRBV5-6; a possible D gene is TRBD1 (6 bases). CDR1 is SGHDT, CDR2 YYEEEE, per germline. V was trimmed by 0 bases and J by 6 bases, leaving 12 bases between them. This CDR3 contains 15 residues. The CDR3 loop reads CASSLGTDYSGELFF. The CDR3 nucleotides are TGTGCCAGCAGCTTGGGGACAGACTATTCCGGGGAGCTGTTTTTT.

The rearrangement uses TRBV6-5 and TRBJ2-7; 7 bases are a match to TRBD1. From germline, CDR1 is MNHEY and CDR2 SVGAGI. The CDR3 is made up of 14 amino acids. The V and J ends lost 6 bases and 0 bases, in that order; junction bases with no gene match: 5. The CDR3 spells CASSPGQSSYEQYV. In DNA, the CDR3 is TGTGCCAGCAGCCCGGGACAGAGCTCCTACGAGCAGTACGTC.

CDR3 coding DNA: TGTGCCAGCAGCTTAAAGCGGGGCCTCTCCTACAATGAGCAGTTCTTC. It codes for CASSLKRGLSYNEQFF. The chain couples TRBV7-9 to TRBJ2-1, with 7 bases that match TRBD2. Per the germline V gene, CDR1 is SEHNR and CDR2 is FQNEAQ (reference sequence). With 2 bases clipped from V and 0 bases from J, the junction kept 4 bases outside the gene matches. The CDR3 runs 16 residues.

The chain recombines TRBV5-6 with TRBJ1-4; 10 nucleotides line up with TRBD1. Per the germline V gene, CDR1 is SGHDT and CDR2 is YYEEEE. There are 15 residues in the CDR3. V shed 4 bases, J shed 6 bases, and the junction held 6 bases outside the gene matches. The CDR3 nucleotides are TGTGCCAGCAGCAAGGGGGGGACAGGGGATGAAAAACTGTTTTTT. It codes for CASSKGGTGDEKLFF.

This chain uses TRBV19 with TRBJ1-1; 7 nucleotides align to TRBD1. Unmatched junction bases numbered 6, after V lost 3 bases and J lost 5 bases. From germline, CDR1 is LNHDA and CDR2 SQIVND (reference sequence). The CDR3 runs 14 residues. The CDR3 DNA reads TGTGCCAGTAGTATTGGTGTACAGGGGACTGAAGCTTTCTTT. Translation: CASSIGVQGTEAFF.

J is TRBJ2-2 and V is TRBV25-1, with no clear D. Germline loops: CDR1 MGHDK, CDR2 SYGVNS. The CDR3 totals 14 residues. Trimming took off 7 bases at V and 4 bases at J, with 13 bases between the two ends. The DNA of the CDR3 is TGTGCCAGCAAGGAGACGGGTTCCACCGGGGAGCTGTTTTTT. Translating it yields CASKETGSTGELFF.

This chain connects TRBV6-6 to TRBJ2-7; D remains ambiguous. The CDR3 contains 14 residues. Looked up from germline, CDR1 is MNHNY and CDR2 is SVGAGI (reference sequence). V lost 2 bases, J lost 5 bases, and 13 bases lay in between. DNA for the CDR3: TGTGCCAGCAGTTACCCCTCCGGGTGGAACGAGCAGTACTTC. This encodes CASSYPSGWNEQYF.

The rearrangement links TRBV19 to TRBJ1-5; TRBD1 matches 7 bases. This CDR3 spans 17 amino acids. The V gene end was trimmed by 3 bases and the J gene end by 3 bases; junction bases not matched to a gene: 11. Germline lookup yields CDR1 LNHDA and CDR2 SQIVND (reference sequence). The CDR3 DNA reads as TGTGCCAGTAGTATCTCCCAGGGGGACCGATCCAATCAGCCCCAGCATTTT. Translated, it gives CASSISQGDRSNQPQHF.

The chain joins TRBV5-4 to TRBJ2-1; TRBD1 matches 8 bases. This CDR3 has 14 amino acids. Trimming took 0 bases from V and 7 from J; bases not matched to a gene: 3. CDR1 is SGHNT and CDR2 is YYREEE in the germline V gene (reference sequence). CDR3 loop: CASSLGRGQNEQFF. The CDR3 DNA follows: TGTGCCAGCAGCTTGGGCAGGGGGCAGAATGAGCAGTTCTTC.

The chain uses TRBV18 and TRBJ2-3; 7 bases map to TRBD2. J was trimmed by 4 bases and V by 1 base; bases with no gene match: 5. Germline-derived CDR1 and CDR2 are KGHSH and LQKENI. This CDR3 has 15 amino acids. The CDR3 reads CASSPRGGGADTQYF. CDR3 coding DNA: TGTGCCAGCTCACCACGGGGCGGGGGTGCAGATACGCAGTATTTT.

This chain joins TRBV7-6 and TRBJ2-3, with D possibly TRBD1 on 7 matching bases. The length of the CDR3 is 14 residues. V lost 0 bases and J 6 bases, leaving 10 bases between the germline ends. Germline V gene data show CDR1 as SGHVS and CDR2 as FNYEAQ. The CDR3 region is CASSLAPGGDTQYF. DNA of the CDR3: TGTGCCAGCAGCTTAGCCCCAGGGGGGGATACGCAGTATTTT.

A single count supports this clone. This chain connects TRBV5-1 to TRBJ2-6, with 9 bases aligning to TRBD2. V shed 1 base, J shed 5 bases, and the junction held 13 bases outside the gene matches. This CDR3 is built from 19 residues. Germline assignment: CDR1 SGHRS and CDR2 YFSETQ. CDR3 loop: CASSLWGGLAGTRANVLTF. CDR3 coding DNA: TGCGCCAGCAGCTTGTGGGGGGGGCTAGCGGGGACCCGGGCCAACGTCCTGACTTTC.

The chain joins TRBV30 to TRBJ1-1, with no clear D. The CDR3 consists of 13 residues. The germline V gene has CDR1 GTSNPN and CDR2 SVGIG (reference sequence). The V end was cut by 2 bases, the J end by 1 base, with 8 bases between. CDR3 loop: CAWSWSENTEAFF. The CDR3 region has the DNA TGTGCCTGGAGTTGGAGCGAGAACACTGAAGCTTTCTTT.

The genes are TRBV9 and TRBJ2-3, with 8 bases identical to TRBD2. The CDR3 sequence is 17 residues long. Germline trimming cut 1 base from V and 0 bases from J; bases unmatched to any gene: 7. The germline CDR1 and CDR2 sequences are SGDLS and YYNGEE. The CDR3 reads CASSVTAGVSSTDTQYF. Here the CDR3 DNA reads TGTGCCAGCAGCGTAACAGCGGGGGTCTCTAGCACAGATACGCAGTATTTT. The whole variable domain, filled in from reference TRBV9 and TRBJ2-3, reads DSGVTQTPKHLITATGQRVTLRCSPRSGDLSVYWYQQSLDQGLQFLIQYYNGEERAKGNILERFSAQQFPDLHSELNLSSLELGDSALYFCASSVTAGVSSTDTQYFGPGTRLTVL.

On this clone itself: The junction departs from the called germline gene at one end, perhaps through a read error. The chain joins TRBV7-7 to TRBJ1-4, with 9 bases that match TRBD1. This CDR3 comprises 15 residues. Germline CDR1 and CDR2: SSHAT and FNYEAQ (reference sequence). The CDR3 DNA is TGTGCTAGCAGCTTAGGTACCGGGACAGGGGAAAAACTGTTTTTT. It translates to CASSLGTGTGEKLFF.